The 22 T cell receptor beta chains given below trace back to one sample, sequenced in a study of T-cell reconstitution after alpha-beta-depleted transplantation in children. Unique molecular identifiers were incorporated when the TCRbeta library was constructed. MiXCR, applied by TCRdb to the PCR reads, yields one record per CDR3 protein. Among around 76,000 distinct CDR3 sequences listed, 15% to 20% were seen once. This specimen consisted of PBMCs, mostly from graft donor cells, obtained 360 days after TCRalphabeta/CD19-depleted stem cell transplant. These receptors originate from a male patient between 2 and 9 years old who had a stem cell transplant for acute lymphoblastic leukemia, so the T cells may come from the graft donor.

This clonotype has more than one count but fewer than ten. J is TRBJ1-1 and V is TRBV10-3, with 8 bases matching TRBD1. V was pared by 4 bases and J by 7 bases, with 2 bases of the junction left unmatched. CDR3 length: 12 amino acids. Germline values: CDR1 ENHRY, CDR2 SYGVKD. This chain's CDR3 is CAISVRGLEAFF. CDR3 DNA sequence: TGTGCCATCAGTGTCAGGGGGCTTGAAGCTTTCTTT.

This clonotype has just a few counts. This chain links TRBV9 with TRBJ2-7; 9 bases align to TRBD2. The CDR3 runs to 16 residues. J lost 4 bases, V lost 0 bases, and 8 bases had no gene match. CDR1 is SGDLS and CDR2 is YYNGEE in the germline V gene. CDR3 sequence: CASSVGTSVSPYEQYF. The CDR3 DNA sequence: TGTGCCAGCAGCGTAGGGACTAGCGTATCCCCGTACGAGCAGTACTTC.

This chain uses TRBV7-9 with TRBJ2-3, with TRBD2 matching 15 bases. This CDR3 is 17 amino acids long. Germline CDR1 is SEHNR and CDR2 is FQNEAQ (reference sequence). Unmatched junction bases numbered 11, after V lost 5 bases and J lost 8 bases. For the CDR3, the DNA is TGTGCCAGCAGCGCTGGACTAGCGGGAGGGTCACGGGGTACGCAGTATTTT. Protein product: CASSAGLAGGSRGTQYF.

The CDR3 protein is CASSQSPGRNEQFF. The CDR3 DNA follows: TGTGCCAGCAGCCAAAGCCCGGGGCGCAATGAGCAGTTCTTC. The J gene is TRBJ2-1, the V gene TRBV7-2; D could derive from TRBD1 or TRBD2 (5 bases each). The CDR3 is made up of 14 amino acids. Germline V gene data show CDR1 as SGHTA and CDR2 as FQGNSA. V was cut by 5 bases and J by 6 bases, with 14 bases left in between.

By sample share, this clonotype is medium-sized. The chain links TRBV30 to TRBJ2-3; D possibly matches TRBD1 or TRBD2 (5 bases each). The CDR3 runs 14 residues. Germline V lookup: CDR1 GTSNPN, CDR2 SVGIG (reference sequence). V shed 2 bases and J shed 8 bases, with 17 bases lying between them. The chain's CDR3 is CAWSPPGPLLTQYF. The CDR3 DNA follows: TGTGCCTGGAGTCCACCGGGACCGCTCCTTACGCAGTATTTT. Variable domain in full (rest from reference TRBV30 and TRBJ2-3): SQTIHQWPATLVQPVGSPLSLECTVEGTSNPNLYWYRQAAGRGLQLLFYSVGIGQISSEVPQNLSASRPQDRQFILSSKKLLLSDSGFYLCAWSPPGPLLTQYFGPGTRLTVL.

This clonotype has only a few counts. The chain uses TRBV5-1 and TRBJ1-1; the D is unclear. Germline V CDR1 and CDR2: SGHRS, YFSETQ. The CDR3 covers 14 residues. Trimming removed 0 bases at V and 1 base at J, with 7 bases between. This CDR3 reads CASSLGFRNTEAFF. The CDR3, as DNA: TGCGCCAGCAGCTTGGGGTTCCGGAACACTGAAGCTTTCTTT.

As regards this clonotype: Relative to the germline gene, one junction end is altered; a read error may explain this. The chain has TRBV7-7 and TRBJ2-5; D is unresolved. CDR3 length: 14 residues. Germline loops: CDR1 SSHAT, CDR2 FNYEAQ (reference sequence). CDR3 amino acids: CASSLRSEVETQYF. The CDR3 DNA reads TGTGCTAGCAGCTTAAGGTCCGAGGTGGAGACCCAGTACTTC.

This clonotype has just a few counts. V gene TRBV5-1 combines with J gene TRBJ2-1; 12 bases line up with TRBD2. CDR3 length: 16 residues. Germline CDR1 reads SGHRS; CDR2 reads YFSETQ. Trimming cost V 1 base and J 6 bases; bases outside gene matches: 5. Here the CDR3 reads CASSLPTSGRTNEQFF. For the CDR3, the DNA is TGCGCCAGCAGCTTGCCTACTAGCGGGAGGACCAATGAGCAGTTCTTC.

The genes are TRBV29-1 and TRBJ2-3; 7 bases are shared with TRBD2. This CDR3 has 14 residues. The V and J ends lost 4 bases and 3 bases, in that order; junction bases with no gene match: 7. Germline CDR1 is SQVTM and CDR2 is ANQGSEA. In DNA form, the CDR3 reads TGCAGCGTTGCTGGCGGGAGTAAAACAGATACGCAGTATTTT. It yields the protein CSVAGGSKTDTQYF.

The sample holds a few counts of this clonotype. The V gene is TRBV5-1, the J gene TRBJ1-4; D remains ambiguous. V lost 0 bases and J lost 5, with 11 bases in between. Germline values: CDR1 SGHRS, CDR2 YFSETQ. CDR3 size: 15 residues. CDR3 nucleotide sequence: TGCGCCAGCAGCTTGGCGGGCCCCTTAAATGAAAAACTGTTTTTT. This sequence encodes CASSLAGPLNEKLFF.

This clonotype came up many times. The CDR3 sequence is CASSRFRDKGDSYEQYF. In DNA, the CDR3 is TGCGCCAGCAGCCGATTCCGGGACAAGGGGGATTCCTACGAGCAGTACTTC. The chain couples TRBV4-1 to TRBJ2-7; possible D gene TRBD1, 6 bases. This CDR3 has 17 residues. Germline-derived CDR1 and CDR2 are MGHRA and YSYEKL. V was clipped by 4 bases and J by 1 base, with 20 bases between them.

The genes are TRBV7-2 and TRBJ2-7, with no clear D. In germline, CDR1 is SGHTA, CDR2 FQGNSA. V was shortened by 5 bases and J by 0 bases, with 17 bases between the two germline ends. This CDR3 contains 16 residues. CDR3 DNA sequence: TGTGCCAGCAGCCACGTTGCCAGCGTAAGCTCCTACGAGCAGTACTTC. It translates to CASSHVASVSSYEQYF.

This clonotype has a single count. J is TRBJ2-1 and V is TRBV11-3, with 9 bases aligning to TRBD2. In germline, CDR1 is SGHNT, CDR2 YENEEA. This CDR3 spans 17 amino acids. V was clipped by 1 base and J by 4 bases; unmatched bases: 8. CDR3 DNA sequence: TGTGCCAGCAGCTTAGGGTTAGCGGGAGCCCGATACAATGAGCAGTTCTTC. It is translated as CASSLGLAGARYNEQFF.

The V gene is TRBV6-1, the J gene TRBJ2-3, with TRBD2 matching over 10 bases. This CDR3 is built from 15 residues. The trim removed 10 bases at V and 4 bases at J, leaving 11 bases unmatched. Germline CDR1 reads MNHNS; CDR2 reads SASEGT. CDR3 residues: CATQPLAGGSDTQYF. In nucleotides, the CDR3 is TGTGCCACCCAGCCCTTAGCGGGAGGTTCAGATACGCAGTATTTT.

This clonotype was detected only a few times. The rearrangement links TRBV5-1 to TRBJ1-2; D gene uncertain. Germline values: CDR1 SGHRS, CDR2 YFSETQ. The V end lost 0 bases, the J end lost 1 base, and 4 bases lay between the germline ends. The CDR3 totals 13 residues. The CDR3, as DNA: TGCGCCAGCAGCTTGGCGGATAACTATGGCTACACCTTC. The encoded protein is CASSLADNYGYTF.

In its sample, this clonotype was seen a few times. The V and J genes are TRBV12-3 or TRBV12-4 and TRBJ2-1; TRBD2 matches at 8 bases. V lost 6 bases to trimming and J lost 6 bases; unmatched junction nucleotides: 4. The CDR3 runs 13 residues. The CDR3 loop is CASRDGTSNEQFF. The CDR3 DNA reads TGTGCCAGCAGAGACGGGACTAGCAATGAGCAGTTCTTC.

This clonotype was seen ten or more times. V gene TRBV27 combines with J gene TRBJ1-2; perhaps TRBD1 as D (6 bases). Germline V gene sequence: CDR1 MNHEY, CDR2 SMNVEV (reference sequence). This CDR3 is built from 14 residues. The ends were cut back, 7 bases at V and 2 bases at J, with 14 bases in the middle. The CDR3 sequence is CASKGGRANYGYTF. DNA of the CDR3: TGTGCCAGCAAGGGGGGAAGGGCCAACTATGGCTACACCTTC.

This clonotype was recorded a few times. The chain carries TRBV12-3 or TRBV12-4 and TRBJ2-5; D not resolved. This CDR3 comprises 10 residues. The V and J ends lost 9 bases and 5 bases respectively, with 7 bases between them. CDR3 bases: TGTGCCAGTCTGGTGGAGACCCAGTACTTC. As protein: CASLVETQYF.

This chain links TRBV2 with TRBJ2-2; D gene uncertain. V was pared by 3 bases and J by 3 bases, with 8 bases between. The CDR3 runs to 14 residues. Germline CDR1 and CDR2: SNHLY and FYNNEI. The CDR3 protein is CASSDRWHTGELFF. CDR3 nucleotide sequence: TGTGCCAGCAGTGACAGGTGGCACACCGGGGAGCTGTTTTTT. The full variable domain, its missing parts supplied by reference TRBV2 and TRBJ2-2, is EPEVTQTPSHQVTQMGQEVILRCVPISNHLYFYWYRQILGQKVEFLVSFYNNEISEKSEIFDDQFSVERPDGSNFTLKIRSTKLEDSAMYFCASSDRWHTGELFFGEGSRLTVL.

In its sample, this clonotype was seen a few times. The gene calls are TRBV5-1 and TRBJ2-7; D perhaps matches TRBD2 (6 bases). CDR1 and CDR2 (germline): SGHRS, YFSETQ. CDR3 length: 15 residues. V shed 4 bases and J shed 2 bases, with 16 bases lying between them. The CDR3 here is CASSLPPSEAYEQYF. DNA for the CDR3: TGCGCCAGCAGCCTCCCGCCTAGCGAGGCCTACGAGCAGTACTTC. The entire variable domain, with the rest obtained from reference TRBV5-1 and TRBJ2-7, is as follows: KAGVTQTPRYLIKTRGQQVTLSCSPISGHRSVSWYQQTPGQGLQFLFEYFSETQRNKGNFPGRFSGRQFSNSRSEMNVSTLELGDSALYLCASSLPPSEAYEQYFGPGTRLTVT.

The table lists this clonotype with many counts. J is TRBJ2-1 and V is TRBV20-1; 7 bases map to TRBD2. This CDR3 comprises 13 residues. From germline, CDR1 is DFQATT and CDR2 SNEGSKA (reference sequence). Germline trimming cut 7 bases from V and 0 bases from J; bases unmatched to any gene: 3. CDR3 sequence (DNA): TGCAGTGTGCGCGGGAGCTCCTACAATGAGCAGTTCTTC. Translated, it gives CSVRGSSYNEQFF.

This clonotype was seen only a few times. The chain recombines TRBV6-1 with TRBJ1-5; D perhaps matches TRBD1 (5 bases). In germline, CDR1 is MNHNS, CDR2 SASEGT. CDR3 length: 14 amino acids. V was clipped by 6 bases and J by 6 bases, with 15 bases between them. In DNA, the CDR3 is TGTGCCAGCAGAATTGTCCCAGGGAGTCAGCCCCAGCATTTT. Translating it yields CASRIVPGSQPQHF.